This T cell receptor beta chain was profiled in a study of T cells after posttransplantation cyclophosphamide. Study-wide results and caveats: Later post-transplant blood repertoires were often dominated by donor CD8+ memory clones.

Concerning this clone itself: What it binds is not known.

The data were produced by immunoSEQ multiplex PCR, yet TCRdb's version contains in-frame clones alone and is incomplete. The repertoire consists of tens of thousands of clones, with about 90% occurring once and the leading ten covering 3% to 3.5%. Germline V lookup: CDR1 ENHRY, CDR2 SYGVKD. Trimming took 3 bases from V and 5 from J; bases not matched to a gene: 7. The CDR3 runs 16 residues. Sample: PBMCs. This receptor was taken from a woman aged 50 to 60 in good health and a related stem cell transplant donor. J is TRBJ2-5 and V is TRBV10-3, with 12 bases identical to TRBD2. CDR3 region: CAISESTSGRMETQYF. The CDR3 DNA reads as TGTGCCATCAGTGAATCGACTAGCGGGAGAATGGAGACCCAGTACTTC.